Presented here are 19 T cell receptor beta chains from one specimen sequenced in a study of CD8 T cells in Susac syndrome. The authors reverse transcribed roughly 0.5 to 1 ug RNA with random hexamers. TCRdb processed the immunoSEQ multiplex PCR reads anew with MiXCR; each CDR3 protein has one entry. The sample contains 400,000 or so distinct CDR3 sequences, 85% to 90% of which appear only once. Sequenced material: CD8+ T cells from PBMCs. The source is a human donor with multiple sclerosis.

This chain joins TRBV6-1 and TRBJ1-2, with 8 bases matching TRBD1. Looked up from germline, CDR1 is MNHNS and CDR2 is SASEGT. The ends lost 6 bases at V and 4 bases at J; junction bases unmatched: 16. The CDR3 totals 17 residues. CDR3 nucleotide sequence: TGTGCCAGCAGCGCCTCGGTCTCGACAGGGGACTCCTATGGCTACACCTTC. Encoded protein: CASSASVSTGDSYGYTF.

V gene TRBV4-1 combines with J gene TRBJ1-1; no reliable D call. There are 14 residues in the CDR3. CDR1 MGHRA and CDR2 YSYEKL come from the germline V gene. V lost 1 base to trimming and J lost 1 base, with 7 bases between them. CDR3 DNA: TGCGCCAGCAGCCAAGCACTGACGAACACTGAAGCTTTCTTT. Its protein is CASSQALTNTEAFF.

This clonotype was picked up one time. V and J are TRBV20-1 and TRBJ2-2, with D possibly being TRBD2 (5 bases). The CDR3 has 14 residues. CDR1 DFQATT and CDR2 SNEGSKA come from the germline V gene (reference sequence). Trimming pared 6 bases from V and 1 base from J, leaving 12 bases between. The CDR3 reads CSATDYRNTGELFF. CDR3 DNA sequence: TGCAGTGCGACTGACTACAGGAACACCGGGGAGCTGTTTTTT.

The chain uses TRBV12-3 or TRBV12-4 and TRBJ1-2; 8 bases are shared with TRBD1. Losses at the gene ends were 4 bases for V and 8 bases for J; bases not matched to a gene: 9. This CDR3 is 14 amino acids long. The CDR3 protein is CASSSGQAEEGYTF. CDR3 sequence (DNA): TGTGCCAGCAGTTCGGGACAGGCGGAAGAGGGCTACACCTTC.

The chain is built from TRBV3-1 and TRBJ2-1, with D unclear. The CDR3 consists of 13 residues. Trimming removed 0 bases at V and 2 bases at J, with 2 bases between. Germline-derived CDR1 and CDR2 are LGHDT and YNNKEL (reference sequence). DNA of the CDR3: TGTGCCAGCAGCCAAGACCCCTACAATGAGCAGTTCTTC. It specifies CASSQDPYNEQFF.

A few counts support this clonotype. The chain uses TRBV5-6 and TRBJ1-4, with D unclear. There are 14 residues in the CDR3. Trimming removed 2 bases from V and 8 bases from J, with 13 bases in between. Germline V lookup: CDR1 SGHDT, CDR2 YYEEEE. CDR3 DNA sequence: TGTGCCAGCAGCTTTCAAGCGGGGTACGAAAAACTGTTTTTT. Amino acids: CASSFQAGYEKLFF. Full variable domain (rest looked up from reference TRBV5-6 and TRBJ1-4): DAGVTQSPTHLIKTRGQQVTLRCSPKSGHDTVSWYQQALGQGPQFIFQYYEEEERQRGNFPDRFSGHQFPNYSSELNVNALLLGDSALYLCASSFQAGYEKLFFGSGTQLSVL.

This clonotype was seen once. The chain is built from TRBV5-6 and TRBJ1-2; 7 bases are shared with TRBD1. Per germline, CDR1 SGHDT and CDR2 YYEEEE. V was pared by 3 bases and J by 8 bases, with 4 bases of the junction left unmatched. The CDR3 extends over 12 amino acids. DNA of the CDR3: TGTGCCAGCAGCTCGGGACAGCCCGGCTACACCTTC. Protein product: CASSSGQPGYTF.

This clonotype was counted a few times. The chain couples TRBV27 to TRBJ1-2; 10 bases fit TRBD1. V lost 5 bases to trimming and J lost 6 bases; unmatched junction nucleotides: 3. CDR1 MNHEY and CDR2 SMNVEV come from the germline V gene (reference sequence). This CDR3 has 13 residues. The CDR3 DNA reads TGTGCCAGCAGTGTCGGACAGGGGGATGGCTACACCTTC. This gives the protein CASSVGQGDGYTF.

V gene TRBV4-1 combines with J gene TRBJ2-7; 9 nucleotides match TRBD1. Germline V gene data show CDR1 as MGHRA and CDR2 as YSYEKL. This CDR3 is built from 15 residues. V shed 0 bases, J shed 3 bases, and the junction held 3 bases outside the gene matches. The CDR3 loop reads CASSQDKGQGYEQYF. The CDR3 region has the DNA TGCGCCAGCAGCCAAGATAAGGGACAGGGCTACGAGCAGTACTTC.

V and J are TRBV30 and TRBJ1-2; D may be TRBD1 (5 bases). CDR3 length: 13 residues. Deletions cut 2 bases from V and 8 bases from J, with 15 bases between. CDR1 and CDR2 (germline): GTSNPN, SVGIG (reference sequence). The chain's CDR3 is CAWSLGRGSGYTF. CDR3 nucleotide sequence: TGTGCCTGGAGTCTGGGACGGGGTTCGGGCTACACCTTC.

This chain joins TRBV27 and TRBJ2-7; D possibly corresponds to TRBD2 (6 bases). This CDR3 region has 13 residues. The germline gives CDR1 MNHEY, CDR2 SMNVEV (reference sequence). V lost 2 bases and J 5 bases, leaving 10 bases between the germline ends. CDR3 residues: CASSLRGGNEQYF. Here the CDR3 DNA reads TGTGCCAGCAGTTTACGAGGCGGGAACGAGCAGTACTTC.

This clonotype came up once. This chain links TRBV4-1 with TRBJ2-7, with 9 positions matching TRBD2. Germline values: CDR1 MGHRA, CDR2 YSYEKL. This CDR3 region has 15 residues. Trimming removed 3 bases from V and 9 bases from J; junction bases left unmatched: 12. The CDR3 spells CASSHPAPGLARQYF. The DNA for the CDR3 is TGCGCCAGCAGCCACCCCGCCCCGGGACTAGCACGGCAGTACTTC.

V and J are TRBV27 and TRBJ1-1; no clear D gene. The CDR3 length is 11 residues. In germline, CDR1 is MNHEY, CDR2 SMNVEV (reference sequence). The V end was cut by 7 bases, the J end by 10 bases, with 13 bases between. The CDR3 coding sequence is TGTGCCAGCACTGGAGGCTTAGGAGCTTTCTTT. Its protein product is CASTGGLGAFF.

The chain joins TRBV5-5 to TRBJ2-7, with D possibly TRBD1 on 5 matching bases. This CDR3 is 16 amino acids long. With 4 bases removed from V and 0 bases from J, the gap between germline ends came to 17 bases. The germline V gene encodes CDR1 SGHKS and CDR2 YYEKEE (reference sequence). Here the CDR3 reads CASSPSEQAPSYEQYF. The CDR3 bases are TGTGCCAGCAGCCCATCGGAACAGGCTCCCTCCTACGAGCAGTACTTC.

The V gene is TRBV6-1, the J gene TRBJ2-7, with D perhaps being TRBD1 or TRBD2 (6 bases each). The CDR3 contains 15 residues. Deletions cut 7 bases from V and 1 base from J, with 17 bases between. Germline-derived CDR1 and CDR2 are MNHNS and SASEGT. In nucleotides, the CDR3 is TGTGCCAGCACCTCGGGTTCGGGGGCGTCCTACGAGCAGTACTTC. It is translated as CASTSGSGASYEQYF.

The J gene is TRBJ2-5, the V gene TRBV12-3 or TRBV12-4, with unresolved D. V gave up 3 bases and J gave up 2 bases, with 10 bases separating them. The CDR3 covers 14 residues. CDR3 region: CASSFVGQQETQYF. The DNA of the CDR3 is TGTGCCAGCAGTTTTGTGGGCCAACAAGAGACCCAGTACTTC.

The sample holds one count of this clonotype. This chain connects TRBV6-5 to TRBJ2-7; D perhaps matches TRBD1 (6 bases). Germline V gives CDR1 MNHEY, CDR2 SVGAGI. V shed 5 bases and J shed 3 bases, with 17 bases lying between them. The CDR3 is made up of 15 amino acids. CDR3 amino acids: CASSLLSGAGYEQYF. DNA of the CDR3: TGTGCCAGCAGTCTACTCTCAGGGGCGGGCTACGAGCAGTACTTC.

This clonotype has just a few counts. This chain joins TRBV27 and TRBJ2-7; 8 nucleotides agree with TRBD1. Trimming at V came to 5 bases and at J to 6 bases, leaving 3 bases not matched to a gene. Germline CDR1 MNHEY, CDR2 SMNVEV (reference sequence). The CDR3 contains 12 residues. This CDR3 is CASSATGGEQYF. The CDR3 nucleotides read TGTGCCAGCAGTGCTACAGGGGGCGAGCAGTACTTC.

The chain couples TRBV5-4 to TRBJ1-2; D remains unclear. The CDR3 consists of 16 residues. Germline assignment: CDR1 SGHNT and CDR2 YYREEE (reference sequence). V was pared by 3 bases and J by 6 bases, with 21 bases between. CDR3 sequence (DNA): TGTGCCAGCAGCTCTTATTATGTCAGATTCCCCGATGGCTACACCTTC. Translation gives CASSSYYVRFPDGYTF. The full variable domain, completed using reference TRBV5-4 and TRBJ1-2, is ETGVTQSPTHLIKTRGQQVTLRCSSQSGHNTVSWYQQALGQGPQFIFQYYREEENGRGNFPPRFSGLQFPNYSSELNVNALELDDSALYLCASSSYYVRFPDGYTFGSGTRLTVV.